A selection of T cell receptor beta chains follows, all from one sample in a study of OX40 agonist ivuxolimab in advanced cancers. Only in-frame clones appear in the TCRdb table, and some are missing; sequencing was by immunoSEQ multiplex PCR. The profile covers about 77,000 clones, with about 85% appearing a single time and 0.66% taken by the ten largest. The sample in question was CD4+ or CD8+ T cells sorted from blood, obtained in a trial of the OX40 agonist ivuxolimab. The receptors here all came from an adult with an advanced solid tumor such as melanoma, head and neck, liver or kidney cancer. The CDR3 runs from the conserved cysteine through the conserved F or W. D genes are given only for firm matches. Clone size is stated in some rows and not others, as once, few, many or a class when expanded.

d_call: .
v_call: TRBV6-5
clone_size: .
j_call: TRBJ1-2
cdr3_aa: CASSYQPHNGYTF
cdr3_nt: TGTGCCAGCAGTTACCAACCTCACAATGGCTACACCTTC

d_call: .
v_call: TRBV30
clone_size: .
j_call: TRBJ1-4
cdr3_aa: CAGRGKGVTNEKLFF
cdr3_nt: TGTGCCGGAAGGGGGAAAGGGGTAACTAATGAAAAACTGTTTTTT

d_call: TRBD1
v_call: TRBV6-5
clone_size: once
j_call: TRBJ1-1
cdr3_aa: CASSYPGTGDTEAFF
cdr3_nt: TGTGCCAGCAGCTACCCCGGGACAGGGGACACTGAAGCTTTCTTT

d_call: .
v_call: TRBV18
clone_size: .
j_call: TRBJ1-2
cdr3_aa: CASSPASGATLPVAGYTF
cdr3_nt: TGTGCCAGCTCACCGGCATCAGGGGCCACGCTCCCTGTCGCTGGCTACACCTTC

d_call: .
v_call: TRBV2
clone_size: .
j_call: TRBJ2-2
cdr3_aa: CASSDTNTGELFF
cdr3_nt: TGTGCCAGCAGTGACACCAACACCGGGGAGCTGTTTTTT

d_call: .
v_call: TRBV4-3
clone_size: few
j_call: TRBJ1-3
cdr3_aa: CASSPRTILSGNTIYF
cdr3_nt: TGCGCCAGCAGCCCGAGGACGATTCTCTCTGGAAACACCATATATTTT

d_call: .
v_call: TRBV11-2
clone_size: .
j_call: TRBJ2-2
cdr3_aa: CASSFGLNTGELFF
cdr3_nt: TGTGCCAGCAGCTTTGGGCTGAACACCGGGGAGCTGTTTTTT

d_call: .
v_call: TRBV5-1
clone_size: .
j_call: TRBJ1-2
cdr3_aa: CASSFSGFDGYTF
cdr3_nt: TGCGCCAGCAGCTTTTCAGGGTTTGATGGCTACACCTTC

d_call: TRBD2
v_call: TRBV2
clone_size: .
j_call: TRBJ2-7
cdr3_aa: CASRPGLENEQYF
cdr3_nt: TGTGCCAGCAGGCCGGGACTAGAAAACGAGCAGTACTTC

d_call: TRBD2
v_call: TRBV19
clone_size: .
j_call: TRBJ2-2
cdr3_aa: CASSGSGGAGTGELFF
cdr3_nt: TGTGCCAGTAGTGGAAGCGGGGGGGCCGGAACCGGGGAGCTGTTTTTT

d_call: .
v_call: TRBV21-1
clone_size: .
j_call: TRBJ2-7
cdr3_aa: CASKQRTSGDYEQYF
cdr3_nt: TGTGCCAGCAAACAAAGGACTAGCGGGGATTACGAACAGTACTTC

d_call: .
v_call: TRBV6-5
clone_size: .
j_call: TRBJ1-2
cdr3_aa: CASMASVRNYGYTF
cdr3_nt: TGTGCCAGCATGGCGTCAGTTCGTAACTATGGCTACACCTTC

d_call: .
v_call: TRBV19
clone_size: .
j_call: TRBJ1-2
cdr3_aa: CASSIQSTNYGYTF
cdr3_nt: TGTGCCAGTAGTATACAGAGTACTAACTATGGCTACACCTTC

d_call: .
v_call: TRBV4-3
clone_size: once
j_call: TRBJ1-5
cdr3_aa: CASSQVGERNQPQHF
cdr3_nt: TGCGCCAGCAGCCAAGTTGGGGAACGCAATCAGCCCCAGCATTTT

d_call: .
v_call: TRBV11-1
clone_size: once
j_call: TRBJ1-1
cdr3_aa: CASSLGRGWDTEAFF
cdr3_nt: TGTGCCAGCAGCTTAGGTCGGGGTTGGGACACTGAAGCTTTCTTT

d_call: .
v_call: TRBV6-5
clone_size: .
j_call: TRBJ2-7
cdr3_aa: CASRTGAYEQYF
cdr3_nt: TGTGCCAGCAGGACGGGAGCCTACGAGCAGTACTTC

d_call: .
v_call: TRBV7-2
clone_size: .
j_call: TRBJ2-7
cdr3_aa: CASSAPPGVYEQYF
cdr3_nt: TGTGCCAGCAGCGCCCCTCCCGGGGTCTACGAGCAGTACTTC

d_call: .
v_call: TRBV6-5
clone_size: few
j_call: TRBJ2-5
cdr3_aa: CASSTPPGGGETQYF
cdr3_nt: TGTGCCAGCAGTACCCCCCCGGGGGGCGGAGAGACCCAGTACTTC

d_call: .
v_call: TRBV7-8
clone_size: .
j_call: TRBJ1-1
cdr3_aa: CASSLVSGVTGTEAFF
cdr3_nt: TGTGCCAGCAGCTTAGTGTCAGGGGTAACCGGCACTGAAGCTTTCTTT

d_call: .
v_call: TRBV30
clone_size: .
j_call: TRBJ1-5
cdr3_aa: CAWSKGTNSNQPQHF
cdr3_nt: TGTGCCTGGAGTAAAGGGACAAACAGCAATCAGCCCCAGCATTTT

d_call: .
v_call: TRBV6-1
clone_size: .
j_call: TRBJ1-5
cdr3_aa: CASRDSYGNQPQHF
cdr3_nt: TGTGCCAGCAGGGACAGTTACGGCAATCAGCCCCAGCATTTT

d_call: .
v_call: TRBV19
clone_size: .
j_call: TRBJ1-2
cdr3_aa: CASRVGTTNYGYTF
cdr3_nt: TGTGCCAGTAGGGTCGGGACAACAAACTATGGCTACACCTTC

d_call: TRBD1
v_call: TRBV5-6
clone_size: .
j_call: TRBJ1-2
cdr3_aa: CASSLRTGGYTF
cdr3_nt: TGTGCCAGCAGCCTACGGACAGGTGGCTACACCTTC

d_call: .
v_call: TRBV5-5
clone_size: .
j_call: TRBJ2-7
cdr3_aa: CASSPSGRALVF
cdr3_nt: TGTGCCAGCAGCCCCTCCGGAAGGGCGCTCGTCTTC

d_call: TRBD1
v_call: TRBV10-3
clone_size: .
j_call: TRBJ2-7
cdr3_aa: CAISDPGTAYAYEQYF
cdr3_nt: TGTGCCATCAGTGATCCCGGGACAGCTTATGCCTACGAGCAGTACTTC

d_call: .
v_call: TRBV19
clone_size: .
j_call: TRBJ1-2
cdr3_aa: CASSLPGRAIYGYTF
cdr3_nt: TGTGCCAGTAGCCTCCCGGGCAGGGCTATCTATGGCTACACCTTC

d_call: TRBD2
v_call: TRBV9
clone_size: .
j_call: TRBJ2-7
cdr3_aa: CASSVGPSGGEVEQYF
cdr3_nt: TGTGCCAGCAGCGTAGGGCCTAGCGGGGGCGAGGTCGAGCAGTACTTC

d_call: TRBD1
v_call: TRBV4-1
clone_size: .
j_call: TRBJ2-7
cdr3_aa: CASSHPGQGAYEQYF
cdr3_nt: TGCGCCAGCAGCCACCCGGGACAGGGGGCCTACGAGCAGTACTTC

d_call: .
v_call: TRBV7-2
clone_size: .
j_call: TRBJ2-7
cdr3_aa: CASSLGQGFYEQYF
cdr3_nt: TGTGCCAGCAGCTTAGGGCAGGGCTTCTACGAGCAGTACTTC

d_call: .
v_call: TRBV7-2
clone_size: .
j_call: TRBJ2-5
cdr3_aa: CASSAAGRGYQETQYF
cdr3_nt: TGTGCCAGCAGCGCAGCCGGACGGGGGTACCAAGAGACCCAGTACTTC

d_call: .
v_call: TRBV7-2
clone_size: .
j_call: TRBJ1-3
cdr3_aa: CASSERWGSGNTIYF
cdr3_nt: TGTGCCAGCAGCGAGAGATGGGGCTCTGGAAACACCATATATTTT

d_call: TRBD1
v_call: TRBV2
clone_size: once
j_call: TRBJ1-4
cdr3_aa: CASRGGTDINEKLFF
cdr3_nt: TGTGCCAGCAGGGGGGGGACAGATATTAATGAAAAACTGTTTTTT

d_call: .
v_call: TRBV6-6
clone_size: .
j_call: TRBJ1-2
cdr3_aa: CASSGQSPYGYTF
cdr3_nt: TGTGCCAGCAGTGGCCAGTCTCCCTATGGCTACACCTTC

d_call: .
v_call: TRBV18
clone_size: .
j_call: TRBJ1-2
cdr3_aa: CASSPTGLENYGYTF
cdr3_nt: TGTGCCAGCTCACCTACAGGGTTGGAAAACTATGGCTACACCTTC

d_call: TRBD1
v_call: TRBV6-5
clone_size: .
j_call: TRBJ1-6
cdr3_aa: CASSRTGGLHSPLHF
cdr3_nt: TGTGCCAGCAGTAGGACAGGGGGCCTGCATTCACCCCTCCACTTT

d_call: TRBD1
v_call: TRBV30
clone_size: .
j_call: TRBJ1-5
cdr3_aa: CAWSVPYRDRDYYSNQPQHF
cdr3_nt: TGTGCCTGGAGTGTGCCTTACCGGGACAGAGATTACTATAGCAATCAGCCCCAGCATTTT

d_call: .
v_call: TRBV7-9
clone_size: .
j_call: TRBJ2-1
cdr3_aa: CAITPDSRNNEQFF
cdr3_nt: TGTGCCATAACCCCGGACAGTAGAAACAATGAGCAGTTCTTC

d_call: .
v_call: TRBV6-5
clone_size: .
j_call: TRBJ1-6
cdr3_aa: CASSYPGQQNSPLHF
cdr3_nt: TGTGCCAGCAGTTACCCGGGACAACAAAATTCACCCCTCCACTTT

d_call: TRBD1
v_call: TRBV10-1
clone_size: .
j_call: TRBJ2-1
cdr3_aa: CASSATGTASSYNEQFF
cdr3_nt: TGCGCCAGCAGCGCTACCGGGACAGCAAGCTCCTACAATGAGCAGTTCTTC

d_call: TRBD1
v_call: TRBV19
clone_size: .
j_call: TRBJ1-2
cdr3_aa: CASSFNRDREFYGYTF
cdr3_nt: TGTGCCAGTAGTTTTAATAGGGACAGGGAGTTTTATGGCTACACCTTC

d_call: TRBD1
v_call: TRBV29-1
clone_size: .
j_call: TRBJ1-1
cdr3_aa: CSVIYGAGGPEAFF
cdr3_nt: TGCAGCGTTATTTATGGAGCAGGGGGACCTGAAGCTTTCTTT

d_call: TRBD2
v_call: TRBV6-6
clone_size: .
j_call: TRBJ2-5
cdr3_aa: CASSYRLAGETQYF
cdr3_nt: TGTGCCAGCAGTTACCGGCTAGCGGGAGAGACCCAGTACTTC

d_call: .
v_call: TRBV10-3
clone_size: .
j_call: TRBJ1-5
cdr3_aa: CAISERGGMGNQPQHF
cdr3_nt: TGTGCCATCAGTGAAAGGGGCGGGATGGGCAATCAGCCCCAGCATTTT

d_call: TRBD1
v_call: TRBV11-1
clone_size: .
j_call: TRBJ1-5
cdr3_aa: CASSLAPRGRNQPQHF
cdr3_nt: TGTGCCAGCAGCTTAGCGCCCAGGGGGCGCAATCAGCCCCAGCATTTT

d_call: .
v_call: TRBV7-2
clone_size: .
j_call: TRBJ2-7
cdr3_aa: CASSLSEPYEQYF
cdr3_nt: TGTGCCAGCAGCTTATCCGAACCCTACGAGCAGTACTTC

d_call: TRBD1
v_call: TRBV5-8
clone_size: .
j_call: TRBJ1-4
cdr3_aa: CASSSRLRTGQNEKLFF
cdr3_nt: TGTGCCAGCAGCTCCCGTCTCCGGACAGGGCAAAATGAAAAACTGTTTTTT

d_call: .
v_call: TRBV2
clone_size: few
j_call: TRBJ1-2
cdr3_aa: CASALGGGNYGYTF
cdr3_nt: TGTGCCAGCGCCCTCGGGGGTGGCAACTATGGCTACACCTTC

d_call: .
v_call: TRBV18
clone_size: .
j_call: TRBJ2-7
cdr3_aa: CASSPPADPYEQYF
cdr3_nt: TGTGCCAGCTCACCACCGGCCGATCCCTACGAGCAGTACTTC

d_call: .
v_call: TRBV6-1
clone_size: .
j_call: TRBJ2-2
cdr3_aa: CASSEQGNTGELFF
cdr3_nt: TGTGCCAGCAGCGAACAGGGGAACACCGGGGAGCTGTTTTTT

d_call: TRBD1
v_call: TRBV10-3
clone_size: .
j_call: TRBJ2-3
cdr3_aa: CAIQGQGSNTQYF
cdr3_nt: TGTGCCATCCAAGGACAGGGGTCCAATACGCAGTATTTT

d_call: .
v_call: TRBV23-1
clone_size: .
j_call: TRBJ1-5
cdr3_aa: CASSQSGRGDSNQPQHF
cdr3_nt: TGCGCCAGCAGTCAATCGGGGCGGGGCGATAGCAATCAGCCCCAGCATTTT

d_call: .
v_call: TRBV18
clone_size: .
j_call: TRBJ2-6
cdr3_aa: CASSPRQVSGANVLTF
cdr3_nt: TGTGCCAGCTCACCACGGCAGGTCTCTGGGGCCAACGTCCTGACTTTC

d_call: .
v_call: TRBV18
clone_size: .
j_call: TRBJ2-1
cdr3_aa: CASSPPPGGYGQFF
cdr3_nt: TGTGCCAGCTCACCACCCCCCGGAGGGTATGGGCAGTTCTTC

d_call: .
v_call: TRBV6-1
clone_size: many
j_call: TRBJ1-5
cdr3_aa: CASSEAGHSNQPQHF
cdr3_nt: TGTGCCAGCAGTGAAGCGGGTCATAGCAATCAGCCCCAGCATTTT

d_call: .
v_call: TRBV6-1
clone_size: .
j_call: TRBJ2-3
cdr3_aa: CASSEFNTGSVGNTQYF
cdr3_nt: TGTGCCAGCAGTGAATTCAATACAGGGAGTGTCGGGAATACGCAGTATTTT

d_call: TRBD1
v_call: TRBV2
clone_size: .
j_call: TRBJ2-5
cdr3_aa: CASSRDSQETQYF
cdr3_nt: TGTGCCAGCAGTAGGGACAGTCAAGAGACCCAGTACTTC

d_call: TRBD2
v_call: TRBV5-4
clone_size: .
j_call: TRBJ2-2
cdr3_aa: CASSLEEASGDPGELFF
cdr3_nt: TGTGCCAGCAGCTTGGAAGAGGCTAGCGGGGACCCCGGGGAGCTGTTTTTT

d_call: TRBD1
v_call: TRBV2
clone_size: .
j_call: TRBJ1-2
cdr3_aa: CASRDDRGGGYTF
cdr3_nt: TGTGCCAGCAGGGACGACAGGGGAGGCGGCTACACCTTC

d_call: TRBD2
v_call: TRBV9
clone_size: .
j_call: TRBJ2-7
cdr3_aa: CASSAGGAGAYEQYF
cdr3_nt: TGTGCCAGCAGCGCCGGGGGGGCAGGGGCCTACGAGCAGTACTTC

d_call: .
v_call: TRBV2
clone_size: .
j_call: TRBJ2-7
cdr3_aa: CASTGVGSSYEQYF
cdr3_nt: TGTGCCAGCACAGGGGTAGGCTCTTCCTACGAGCAGTACTTC